The 32 T cell receptor beta chains reported below all come from one sample, sequenced in a study of T cell responses to AZD1222 COVID-19 vaccine. The table came from immunoSEQ multiplex PCR; TCRdb's copy has only in-frame clones and leaves some out. Among some 55,000 clones listed, 70% to 90% were seen once. Source: peripheral blood, taken on day 0 of AZD1222 vaccination. The receptors here all came from an adult in good health.

This clone has a single count. V gene TRBV5-1 combines with J gene TRBJ2-3; D unresolved. CDR3 length: 14 amino acids. From germline, CDR1 is SGHRS and CDR2 YFSETQ. The germline V and J ends were trimmed by 4 bases and 1 base, with 10 bases remaining between them. The CDR3 here is CASSQGRGTDTQYF. The CDR3 DNA sequence: TGCGCCAGCAGCCAAGGACGGGGCACAGATACGCAGTATTTT.

This clone is a singleton in its sample. The J gene is TRBJ2-7, the V gene TRBV6-5; 9 positions match TRBD1. Germline V gene sequence: CDR1 MNHEY, CDR2 SVGAGI. Germline trimming cut 5 bases from V and 1 base from J; bases unmatched to any gene: 6. The CDR3 is made up of 15 amino acids. The CDR3 loop reads CASSQPGQGSYEQYF. The CDR3 region has the DNA TGTGCCAGCAGTCAACCGGGACAGGGTTCCTACGAGCAGTACTTC.

V and J are TRBV4-2 and TRBJ2-2, with D possibly being TRBD2 (5 bases). The CDR3 runs to 17 residues. CDR1 is LGHNA and CDR2 is YNFKEQ in the germline V gene. Trimming removed 0 bases from V and 1 base from J, with 12 bases in between. CDR3 coding DNA: TGTGCCAGCAGCCAAGATTTGGTCCGGGGGAACACCGGGGAGCTGTTTTTT. Translating it yields CASSQDLVRGNTGELFF.

The rearrangement uses TRBV24-1 and TRBJ2-2; 8 nucleotides line up with TRBD1. V lost 2 bases, J lost 5 bases, and 3 bases stayed unmatched. CDR1 KGHDR and CDR2 SFDVKD come from the germline V gene. The CDR3 loop spans 15 amino acids. The CDR3 DNA is TGTGCCACCAGTGATTCGAGACAGGGGACCGGGGAGCTGTTTTTT. It yields the protein CATSDSRQGTGELFF.

The gene calls are TRBV29-1 and TRBJ2-3; perhaps TRBD1 as D (6 bases). There are 13 residues in the CDR3. Trimming removed 4 bases from V and 6 bases from J, with 14 bases in between. Germline V lookup: CDR1 SQVTM, CDR2 ANQGSEA. The CDR3 DNA sequence: TGCAGCGTTGTAACAGGGTTTGGGGATACGCAGTATTTT. Protein product: CSVVTGFGDTQYF.

The rearrangement joins TRBV28 to TRBJ2-1; TRBD1 aligns across 8 bases. Germline V gives CDR1 MDHEN, CDR2 SYDVKM. Trimming cost V 4 bases and J 9 bases; bases outside gene matches: 2. This CDR3 region has 12 residues. The CDR3 loop is CASSSTGGEQFF. CDR3 nucleotide sequence: TGTGCCAGCAGTTCCACAGGGGGTGAGCAGTTCTTC.

The chain combines TRBV19 with TRBJ2-7; tentative D call: TRBD1 (6 bases). The V gene's germline CDR1 is LNHDA and CDR2 SQIVND (reference sequence). V was shortened by 4 bases and J by 4 bases, with 8 bases between the two germline ends. The CDR3 runs to 12 residues. The CDR3 DNA reads TGTGCCAGTAGTAACGACAGGTACGAGCAGTACTTC. It codes for CASSNDRYEQYF.

This clone was observed a single time. The CDR3 coding sequence is TGTGCCAGCTCACGCGCAGGGGACCCGCCCCAGCATTTT. Translation: CASSRAGDPPQHF. V usage is TRBV18 and J usage is TRBJ1-5; a weak D match, TRBD1 (6 bases). Looked up from germline, CDR1 is KGHSH and CDR2 is LQKENI. The CDR3 has 13 amino acids. Trimming took 4 bases from V and 9 from J, leaving 13 bases between them. The variable domain in full, completed from reference TRBV18 and TRBJ1-5, reads NAGVMQNPRHLVRRRGQEARLRCSPMKGHSHVYWYRQLPEEGLKFMVYLQKENIIDESGMPKERFSAEFPKEGPSILRIQQVVRGDSAAYFCASSRAGDPPQHFGDGTRLSIL.

The chain joins TRBV6-6 to TRBJ1-1, with TRBD1 matching 11 bases. The CDR3 contains 14 residues. After removal of 0 bases from V and 10 bases from J, the junction contained 4 bases not matched to a gene. Germline V lookup: CDR1 MNHNY, CDR2 SVGAGI (reference sequence). This CDR3 is CASSYSDRGLGAFF. The CDR3 DNA sequence: TGTGCCAGCAGTTACTCGGACAGGGGGCTGGGAGCTTTCTTT.

The chain links TRBV18 to TRBJ1-2; D is perhaps TRBD1 (5 bases). V was trimmed by 3 bases and J by 2 bases, leaving 22 bases between them. CDR3 length equals 18 residues. Per the germline V gene, CDR1 is KGHSH and CDR2 is LQKENI. The CDR3 sequence: CASSPTTGKGVMNYGYTF. The CDR3 nucleotides are TGTGCCAGCTCACCCACTACTGGTAAAGGGGTGATGAACTATGGCTACACCTTC.

This chain links TRBV7-2 with TRBJ1-5; D might be TRBD1 (5 bases). The length of the CDR3 is 15 residues. Trimming left V 5 bases short and J 7 bases short, with 18 bases between. Germline loops: CDR1 SGHTA, CDR2 FQGNSA. CDR3 residues: CASSPTGRAGQPQHF. The CDR3 DNA reads as TGTGCCAGCAGCCCCACGGGCAGGGCAGGGCAGCCCCAGCATTTT.

The chain employs TRBV5-1 and TRBJ1-5, with no clear D. The CDR3 has 15 amino acids. Germline CDR1 and CDR2: SGHRS and YFSETQ. V lost 0 bases and J lost 1, with 8 bases in between. The CDR3 DNA reads TGCGCCAGCAGCTTGGCCGGTCGGAGCAATCAGCCCCAGCATTTT. It translates to CASSLAGRSNQPQHF.

This chain joins TRBV6-6 and TRBJ1-6, with a possible D match to TRBD1 (6 bases). The CDR3 consists of 17 residues. Germline V lookup: CDR1 MNHNY, CDR2 SVGAGI (reference sequence). V was shortened by 5 bases and J by 7 bases, with 21 bases between the two germline ends. CDR3 DNA sequence: TGTGCCAGCAGTCGAGGAGGGGGGGGGAATAGGAATTCACCCCTCCACTTT. Translated, it gives CASSRGGGGNRNSPLHF.

The chain carries TRBV11-2 and TRBJ1-1; D gene uncertain. This CDR3 comprises 15 residues. V gave up 5 bases and J gave up 0 bases, with 13 bases separating them. Germline V gene data show CDR1 as SGHAT and CDR2 as FQNNGV. DNA of the CDR3: TGTGCCAGCAGCCCCCGGGTCGTCTTGAACACTGAAGCTTTCTTT. This encodes CASSPRVVLNTEAFF. Supplemented by reference TRBV11-2 and TRBJ1-1, the full variable domain reads EAGVAQSPRYKIIEKRQSVAFWCNPISGHATLYWYQQILGQGPKLLIQFQNNGVVDDSQLPKDRFSAERLKGVDSTLKIQPAKLEDSAVYLCASSPRVVLNTEAFFGQGTRLTVV.

The rearrangement links TRBV18 to TRBJ2-2, with TRBD1 identical over 7 bases. Germline V gives CDR1 KGHSH, CDR2 LQKENI. CDR3 length: 16 residues. V lost 11 bases, J lost 0 bases, and 12 bases stayed unmatched. The CDR3 DNA sequence: TGTGCCGGACGCCACCGGGACAGTGCGAACACCGGGGAGCTGTTTTTT. It specifies CAGRHRDSANTGELFF.

This clone appeared a single time. V usage is TRBV7-9 and J usage is TRBJ1-5; D may be TRBD1 (5 bases). The CDR3 runs to 16 residues. Germline values: CDR1 SEHNR, CDR2 FQNEAQ (reference sequence). Between the trimmed V and J ends, which lost 5 bases and 3 bases, there was a span of 17 bases. CDR3 sequence (DNA): TGTGCCAGCAGCACCTCCGACGGGGCCAACAATCAGCCCCAGCATTTT. It is translated as CASSTSDGANNQPQHF.

The CDR3 reads CASSIGPDSTTNEKLFF. In DNA form, the CDR3 reads TGTGCCAGTAGTATCGGGCCAGATTCTACAACTAATGAAAAACTGTTTTTT. V is TRBV19 and J is TRBJ1-4; no clear D gene. The germline V gene has CDR1 LNHDA and CDR2 SQIVND (reference sequence). V gave up 3 bases and J gave up 0 bases, with 14 bases separating them. The CDR3 has 17 residues.

The chain carries TRBV6-5 and TRBJ1-6, with 11 bases fitting TRBD1. The V gene end was trimmed by 5 bases and the J gene end by 9 bases; junction bases not matched to a gene: 6. The CDR3 sequence is 15 residues long. Germline values: CDR1 MNHEY, CDR2 SVGAGI. The CDR3 loop is CASSSGTGGSSPLHF. For the CDR3, the DNA is TGTGCCAGCAGTAGTGGGACAGGGGGAAGTTCACCCCTCCACTTT.

CDR3 protein: CASSLGDWVYTDTQYF. CDR3 coding DNA: TGTGCCAGCAGCTTAGGGGATTGGGTATACACAGATACGCAGTATTTT. The J gene is TRBJ2-3, the V gene TRBV11-2; D is ambiguous. Germline-derived CDR1 and CDR2 are SGHAT and FQNNGV. Trimming removed 1 base from V and 2 bases from J, with 13 bases in between. CDR3 length: 16 amino acids. Looking up the rest from reference TRBV11-2 and TRBJ2-3 gives the full variable domain: EAGVAQSPRYKIIEKRQSVAFWCNPISGHATLYWYQQILGQGPKLLIQFQNNGVVDDSQLPKDRFSAERLKGVDSTLKIQPAKLEDSAVYLCASSLGDWVYTDTQYFGPGTRLTVL.

V and J are TRBV2 and TRBJ1-2; TRBD1 matches at 7 bases. V gave up 5 bases and J gave up 2 bases; unmatched junction bases: 5. This CDR3 has 14 residues. Germline CDR1 and CDR2: SNHLY and FYNNEI. The CDR3 nucleotides are TGTGCCAGCAGTCCAGGGGGTAACAACTATGGCTACACCTTC. This codes for CASSPGGNNYGYTF.

The chain employs TRBV27 and TRBJ2-7, with 9 bases aligning to TRBD1. This CDR3 has 17 residues. Looked up from germline, CDR1 is MNHEY and CDR2 is SMNVEV (reference sequence). J lost 1 base, V lost 6 bases, and 13 bases had no gene match. The CDR3 here is CASSQGQGWYNSYEQYF. DNA of the CDR3: TGTGCCAGCAGCCAGGGACAGGGTTGGTATAATTCCTACGAGCAGTACTTC.

This sequence joins TRBV6-1 and TRBJ1-2; a possible D gene is TRBD1 (6 bases). CDR1 and CDR2 from the germline V gene are MNHNS and SASEGT. This CDR3 contains 16 residues. With 1 base removed from V and 2 bases from J, the gap between germline ends came to 14 bases. DNA of the CDR3: TGTGCCAGCAGTGAAGGGGGGACACCTCCCAACTATGGCTACACCTTC. This sequence encodes CASSEGGTPPNYGYTF.

The rearrangement uses TRBV7-9 and TRBJ2-2; 7 bases line up with TRBD1. The V gene's germline CDR1 is SEHNR and CDR2 FQNEAQ (reference sequence). Unmatched junction bases numbered 0, after V lost 2 bases and J lost 6 bases. The CDR3 is made up of 13 amino acids. CDR3 protein: CASSLQGAGELFF. Here the CDR3 DNA reads TGTGCCAGCAGCTTACAGGGGGCCGGGGAGCTGTTTTTT.

This rearrangement joins TRBV25-1 to TRBJ1-2; a possible D gene is TRBD1 (6 bases). Germline CDR1 is MGHDK and CDR2 is SYGVNS. V was pared by 1 base and J by 0 bases, with 9 bases between. There are 15 residues in the CDR3. This CDR3 is CASSEFDRPNYGYTF. CDR3 coding DNA: TGTGCCAGCAGTGAATTCGACAGGCCTAACTATGGCTACACCTTC.

The chain joins TRBV29-1 to TRBJ1-4; D is undetermined. The germline V gene encodes CDR1 SQVTM and CDR2 ANQGSEA. The CDR3 sequence is 14 residues long. Trimming took off 4 bases at V and 0 bases at J, with 9 bases between the two ends. Written as DNA, the CDR3 is TGCAGCGTTGCGGTGGGGACAACTAATGAAAAACTGTTTTTT. It yields the protein CSVAVGTTNEKLFF.

The V call is TRBV7-3, the J call TRBJ1-5, with TRBD1 as a possible D gene (5 bases). Trimming cost V 5 bases and J 5 bases, with 10 bases left between them. The CDR3 totals 13 residues. CDR1 SGHTA and CDR2 FQGTGA come from the germline V gene. CDR3 in amino acids: CASSGGNDQPQHF. The DNA of the CDR3 is TGTGCCAGCAGCGGGGGAAACGATCAGCCCCAGCATTTT.

This chain joins TRBV9 and TRBJ2-1; no firm D call. The CDR3 consists of 17 residues. Trimming cost V 1 base and J 5 bases, with 19 bases left between them. Per the germline V gene, CDR1 is SGDLS and CDR2 is YYNGEE. The CDR3 DNA reads as TGTGCCAGCAGCGTACGACTGAATATCGGATACGACAATGAGCAGTTCTTC. Its protein is CASSVRLNIGYDNEQFF.

The chain links TRBV2 to TRBJ1-5; TRBD1 might be the D (5 bases). The length of the CDR3 is 16 residues. Germline lookup yields CDR1 SNHLY and CDR2 FYNNEI. V was clipped by 3 bases and J by 1 base, with 13 bases between them. CDR3 in DNA: TGTGCCAGCAGTGAGCAGGGTGGGGGAAGCAATCAGCCCCAGCATTTT. Encoded protein: CASSEQGGGSNQPQHF. Full variable domain (outside the CDR3, taken from reference TRBV2 and TRBJ1-5): EPEVTQTPSHQVTQMGQEVILRCVPISNHLYFYWYRQILGQKVEFLVSFYNNEISEKSEIFDDQFSVERPDGSNFTLKIRSTKLEDSAMYFCASSEQGGGSNQPQHFGDGTRLSIL.

The J gene is TRBJ1-3, the V gene TRBV5-5; unclear D gene. The CDR3 is 12 amino acids. Per germline, CDR1 SGHKS and CDR2 YYEKEE (reference sequence). With 2 bases removed from V and 4 bases from J, the gap between germline ends came to 4 bases. This CDR3 reads CASSFSGNTIYF. As DNA, the CDR3 is TGTGCCAGCAGCTTTTCCGGAAACACCATATATTTT.

The chain has TRBV7-6 and TRBJ1-3, with 7 bases aligning to TRBD1. J gave up 0 bases and V 2 bases, and 10 bases lay outside the gene matches. The CDR3 loop spans 18 amino acids. CDR1 and CDR2 (germline): SGHVS, FNYEAQ. The CDR3 DNA follows: TGTGCCAGCAGCTTAACCCAGAGACAGGGTAGCTCTGGAAACACCATATATTTT. Translated, it gives CASSLTQRQGSSGNTIYF.

The chain has TRBV12-3 or TRBV12-4 and TRBJ1-6; possible D gene TRBD1, 5 bases. V lost 3 bases, J lost 9 bases, and 6 bases lay in between. This CDR3 is built from 12 residues. Written as DNA, the CDR3 is TGTGCCAGCAGTTTGGGGGTTTCACCCCTCCACTTT. Protein product: CASSLGVSPLHF.

V is TRBV4-3 and J is TRBJ1-6, with D maybe TRBD1 (5 bases). Germline assignment: CDR1 LGHNA and CDR2 YSLEER. V lost 4 bases, J lost 1 base, and 11 bases lay in between. CDR3 length equals 16 residues. The CDR3 loop is CASSLRGGSYNSPLHF. Written as DNA, the CDR3 is TGCGCCAGCAGCCTTCGCGGGGGGTCCTATAATTCACCCCTCCACTTT.